The 4 T cell receptor beta chains in this list originate from one sample, sequenced in a study of T cells in Graves' hyperthyroidism and ophthalmopathy. Template material for amplifying TCR beta CDR3 regions consisted of RNA transcripts. An initial round of RT-PCR targeting the TCR CDR3 relied on the HTBI primer set. TCRdb reprocessed the multiplex PCR reads with MiXCR, giving one entry per CDR3 protein. This table holds approximately 490,000 distinct CDR3 sequences, about 20% found once. Sequencing input: blood. The source is a woman aged 65 to 85 with Graves' ophthalmopathy.

This chain uses TRBV28 with TRBJ1-5; the D gene is possibly TRBD1 (5 bases). The V and J ends lost 7 bases and 0 bases respectively, with 16 bases between them. The CDR3 consists of 16 residues. CDR1 MDHEN and CDR2 SYDVKM come from the germline V gene. CDR3: CASNGGGVYSNQPQHF. In DNA, the CDR3 is TGTGCCAGCAACGGGGGGGGTGTCTATAGCAATCAGCCCCAGCATTTT.

This clonotype has at least ten counts. V is TRBV11-2 and J is TRBJ1-1, with D unresolved. Germline values: CDR1 SGHAT, CDR2 FQNNGV. V dropped 0 bases and J dropped 0 bases, with 8 bases sitting between them. The CDR3 spans 15 residues. CDR3 sequence: CASSLESTLNTEAFF. The CDR3 DNA is TGTGCCAGCAGCTTAGAGTCCACCTTGAACACTGAAGCTTTCTTT.

This clonotype appeared a few times. CDR3 residues: CASSYFGTGGGYTF. The DNA for the CDR3 is TGTGCCAGCAGTTACTTCGGGACAGGGGGCGGCTACACCTTC. V usage is TRBV6-6 and J usage is TRBJ1-2; the match to TRBD1 covers 12 bases. Germline values: CDR1 MNHNY, CDR2 SVGAGI (reference sequence). V was pared by 1 base and J by 8 bases, with 2 bases of the junction left unmatched. The CDR3 spans 14 residues.

The chain carries TRBV5-1 and TRBJ2-3; D possibly corresponds to TRBD2 (6 bases). V lost 4 bases to trimming and J lost 1 base, with 16 bases between them. The length of the CDR3 is 16 residues. The germline V gene encodes CDR1 SGHRS and CDR2 YFSETQ. CDR3 coding DNA: TGCGCCAGCAGCCGGACGTCCGGGACTGGCACAGATACGCAGTATTTT. Its translation: CASSRTSGTGTDTQYF. The entire variable domain, with the rest obtained from reference TRBV5-1 and TRBJ2-3, is as follows: KAGVTQTPRYLIKTRGQQVTLSCSPISGHRSVSWYQQTPGQGLQFLFEYFSETQRNKGNFPGRFSGRQFSNSRSEMNVSTLELGDSALYLCASSRTSGTGTDTQYFGPGTRLTVL.